This TCR beta chain emerged from a study of T cells in Graves' hyperthyroidism and ophthalmopathy. Patients were excluded because of uncontrolled infection, other autoimmune disease, pregnancy or lactation. Study-level findings and limits: From stable hyperthyroidism, ophthalmopathy was set apart by a 13 V-J model. Blood also showed most of the thyroid clonotypes that were expanded above 0.001.

Using RNA transcripts as the source, TCR beta CDR3 regions were amplified. Using the HTBI primer set, a first-round RT-PCR was run on the TCR CDR3. Each CDR3 protein is one row after TCRdb ran MiXCR on the multiplex PCR reads. This table has 500,000 or so distinct CDR3 sequences, roughly 17% appearing once. This clonotype showed up just a few times. Its antigen remains unidentified. Material for sequencing was blood. This clonotype was sampled from a woman younger than 30 with Graves' ophthalmopathy.

The CDR3 coding sequence is TGCAGCGTTGAAGTCCCCGGCGGTCCAGGGGGCTACACCTTC. As protein: CSVEVPGGPGGYTF. V is TRBV29-1 and J is TRBJ1-2, with a weak D call TRBD1 (5 bases). The CDR3 spans 14 residues. Per the germline V gene, CDR1 is SQVTM and CDR2 is ANQGSEA. V gave up 1 base and J gave up 8 bases, with 17 bases separating them. The entire variable domain, with the rest obtained from reference TRBV29-1 and TRBJ1-2, is as follows: SAVISQKPSRDICQRGTSLTIQCQVDSQVTMMFWYRQQPGQSLTLIATANQGSEATYESGFVIDKFPISRPNLTFSTLTVSNMSPEDSSIYLCSVEVPGGPGGYTFGSGTRLTVV.